Here is one TCR beta chain with its context. The sample contains more than one DNA sequence encoding this CDR3. The data were obtained in a study of blood T cell repertoires in COVID-19. Clones were read by immunoSEQ multiplex PCR, and TCRdb kept only the in-frame ones, dropping some. Among about 230,000 clones, around nine tenths were seen once, and the ten largest hold around 2.9%. Germline CDR1 is LNHDA and CDR2 is SQIVND (reference sequence). The CDR3 is made up of 14 amino acids. V shed 1 base, J shed 5 bases, and the junction held 0 bases outside the gene matches. The J gene is TRBJ2-2, the V gene TRBV19, with 8 bases matching TRBD1. What was sequenced was peripheral blood. This TCR derives from a woman aged 55-70 years with acute or convalescent COVID-19. The DNA of the CDR3 is TGTGCCAGTAGTATAGGGACAGGGACCGGGGAGCTGTTTTTT. Translated: CASSIGTGTGELFF.